Below are 25 T cell receptor beta chains sequenced from a single sample in a study of T cell repertoires in ileal Crohn's disease. Sequencing was performed with immunoSEQ multiplex PCR; in TCRdb, only in-frame clones are kept and a portion is missing. Of approximately 18,000 clones in the sample, roughly three fifths were seen once. The sample taken for sequencing was ileal tissue. Every receptor here comes from an adult with Crohn's disease.

CDR3 loop: CASSLEKGVSLFF. CDR3 in DNA: TGCGCCAGCAGCTTGGAAAAGGGGGTTTCGCTGTTTTTT. The gene calls are TRBV5-1 and TRBJ2-2; D perhaps matches TRBD1 (6 bases). This CDR3 is built from 13 residues. Germline V lookup: CDR1 SGHRS, CDR2 YFSETQ. Between the trimmed V and J ends, which lost 0 bases and 13 bases, there was a span of 13 bases.

V usage is TRBV20-1 and J usage is TRBJ1-1, with unresolved D. This CDR3 spans 11 amino acids. Trimming removed 3 bases from V and 7 bases from J, with 9 bases in between. CDR1 and CDR2 (germline): DFQATT, SNEGSKA (reference sequence). Here the CDR3 reads CSASATFEAFF. DNA for the CDR3: TGCAGTGCTAGTGCTACTTTTGAAGCTTTCTTT.

The chain carries TRBV6-1 and TRBJ1-5, with TRBD1 matching 8 bases. CDR1 and CDR2 (germline): MNHNS, SASEGT. Trimming took 7 bases from V and 0 from J; bases not matched to a gene: 5. This CDR3 is 15 amino acids long. The CDR3, as DNA: TGTGCCAGCAACACAGGGGGTCCTAGCAATCAGCCCCAGCATTTT. Its translation is CASNTGGPSNQPQHF.

This chain uses TRBV4-1 with TRBJ2-1; D uncertain. The V gene's germline CDR1 is MGHRA and CDR2 YSYEKL. Trimming removed 3 bases at V and 0 bases at J, with 15 bases between. There are 17 residues in the CDR3. CDR3 in DNA: TGCGCCAGCAGCCAGGGTATCGACAAGAGCTCCTACAATGAGCAGTTCTTC. As protein: CASSQGIDKSSYNEQFF.

The chain joins TRBV4-3 to TRBJ2-1; the match to TRBD2 covers 8 bases. V dropped 0 bases and J dropped 6; count of bases not matched to a gene: 10. The germline gives CDR1 LGHNA, CDR2 YSLEER. The CDR3 is 17 residues long. The CDR3: CASSQDGRAGELNEQFF. DNA of the CDR3: TGCGCCAGCAGCCAAGATGGGCGAGCGGGAGAGCTCAATGAGCAGTTCTTC.

The chain is built from TRBV30 and TRBJ1-6; TRBD1 matches 8 bases. The CDR3 is 14 amino acids. Germline assignment: CDR1 GTSNPN and CDR2 SVGIG (reference sequence). J lost 14 bases, V lost 4 bases, and 13 bases had no gene match. CDR3 sequence: CAWTSGQGSLALHF. Written as DNA, the CDR3 is TGTGCCTGGACCTCTGGACAGGGAAGTTTAGCCCTCCACTTT. Full variable domain (outside the CDR3, taken from reference TRBV30 and TRBJ1-6): SQTIHQWPATLVQPVGSPLSLECTVEGTSNPNLYWYRQAAGRGLQLLFYSVGIGQISSEVPQNLSASRPQDRQFILSSKKLLLSDSGFYLCAWTSGQGSLALHFGNGTRLTVT.

V and J are TRBV11-3 and TRBJ2-1; 11 bases match TRBD1. CDR1 and CDR2 from the germline V gene are SGHNT and YENEEA. The CDR3 totals 16 residues. Losses at the gene ends were 2 bases for V and 5 bases for J; bases not matched to a gene: 5. CDR3 nucleotide sequence: TGTGCCAGCAGCTTAAGGGGGACAGGGGGGAACAATGAGCAGTTCTTC. Amino acid sequence: CASSLRGTGGNNEQFF.

This rearrangement joins TRBV30 to TRBJ1-5; possibly TRBD1 for D (5 bases). The CDR3 is made up of 11 amino acids. V was cut by 5 bases and J by 9 bases, with 11 bases left in between. Germline V CDR1 and CDR2: GTSNPN, SVGIG (reference sequence). DNA for the CDR3: TGTGCCTGGGGACGCGGGGGGCCCCAGCATTTT. Its protein product is CAWGRGGPQHF.

V gene TRBV9 combines with J gene TRBJ2-1, with 8 positions matching TRBD2. This CDR3 region has 15 residues. Per germline, CDR1 SGDLS and CDR2 YYNGEE. V gave up 0 bases and J gave up 5 bases; unmatched junction bases: 4. For the CDR3, the DNA is TGTGCCAGCAGCGTAGGCGGGAGGAGCAACAATGAGCAGTTCTTC. Translated: CASSVGGRSNNEQFF.

V usage is TRBV28 and J usage is TRBJ2-7; TRBD2 matches at 10 bases. Per germline, CDR1 MDHEN and CDR2 SYDVKM. The junction had 7 bases not matched to a gene; V was cut back by 8 bases and J by 0 bases. The CDR3 covers 15 residues. CDR3 nucleotides: TGTGCCAGCGCACTAGCGGGAAGTTCCTCCTACGAGCAGTACTTC. Protein: CASALAGSSSYEQYF.

This clone was counted only a few times. The chain joins TRBV5-1 to TRBJ2-5; D possibly corresponds to TRBD2 (5 bases). Deletions cut 0 bases from V and 2 bases from J, with 8 bases between. CDR3 length equals 14 residues. The germline V gene has CDR1 SGHRS and CDR2 YFSETQ. The CDR3 region has the DNA TGCGCCAGCAGCTTGGGGCGGGCTCAAGAGACCCAGTACTTC. Protein sequence: CASSLGRAQETQYF.

The chain carries TRBV28 and TRBJ1-2; 9 nucleotides line up with TRBD1. This CDR3 comprises 13 residues. V trimming: 4 bases; J trimming: 4 bases; junction bases outside the gene matches: 1. The germline CDR1 and CDR2 sequences are MDHEN and SYDVKM. The CDR3 DNA reads as TGTGCCAGCAGTTGGGACAGGGCCTATGGCTACACCTTC. This codes for CASSWDRAYGYTF.

The chain joins TRBV4-3 to TRBJ1-1; D is ambiguous. Germline V gene lookup returns CDR1 LGHNA and CDR2 YSLEER. The germline V and J ends were trimmed by 0 bases and 5 bases, with 7 bases remaining between them. This CDR3 is 13 amino acids long. CDR3 protein: CASSQDRKTEAFF. In DNA, the CDR3 is TGCGCCAGCAGCCAAGACAGAAAAACTGAAGCTTTCTTT.

The rearrangement links TRBV30 to TRBJ2-7; D possibly corresponds to TRBD2 (6 bases). CDR1 GTSNPN and CDR2 SVGIG come from the germline V gene (reference sequence). This CDR3 is 14 amino acids long. Trimming stripped 2 bases from V and 3 bases from J, with 14 bases between. CDR3 DNA: TGTGCCTGGAGTAGGGGAGGCGTGTTCTACGAGCAGTACTTC. Translating gives CAWSRGGVFYEQYF.

The CDR3 sequence is CASSLLPRLAVALNEQFF. The CDR3 DNA follows: TGTGCCAGCAGCTTGCTTCCTCGACTAGCCGTCGCGCTCAATGAGCAGTTCTTC. V and J are TRBV5-5 and TRBJ2-1; 7 bases align to TRBD2. This CDR3 is 18 amino acids long. Germline V gene data show CDR1 as SGHKS and CDR2 as YYEKEE (reference sequence). After removal of 1 base from V and 6 bases from J, the junction contained 16 bases not matched to a gene.

The gene calls are TRBV19 and TRBJ2-7, with a tentative D call TRBD2 (5 bases). CDR1 and CDR2 from the germline V gene are LNHDA and SQIVND (reference sequence). The CDR3 extends over 11 amino acids. Trimming took off 6 bases at V and 5 bases at J, with 8 bases between the two ends. The CDR3 DNA sequence: TGTGCCAGTAGGAGGGCTGACGAGCAGTACTTC. Translation gives CASRRADEQYF.

This chain uses TRBV6-1 with TRBJ2-7; 10 nucleotides line up with TRBD1. The CDR3 runs 15 residues. Germline V gene data show CDR1 as MNHNS and CDR2 as SASEGT. J gave up 3 bases and V 1 base, and 3 bases lay outside the gene matches. DNA of the CDR3: TGTGCCAGCAGTGAAGGGACAGGGGGAGTCTACGAGCAGTACTTC. This gives the protein CASSEGTGGVYEQYF.

This chain connects TRBV7-2 to TRBJ2-3, with D maybe TRBD1 (7 bases). Germline V CDR1 and CDR2: SGHTA, FQGNSA. The CDR3 loop spans 13 amino acids. The V end lost 3 bases, the J end lost 6 bases, and 10 bases lay between the germline ends. The CDR3 sequence: CASSLAGGDTQYF. The CDR3 bases are TGTGCCAGCAGCTTGGCAGGGGGGGATACGCAGTATTTT. Looking up the rest from reference TRBV7-2 and TRBJ2-3 gives the full variable domain: GAGVSQSPSNKVTEKGKDVELRCDPISGHTALYWYRQSLGQGLEFLIYFQGNSAPDKSGLPSDRFSAERTGGSVSTLTIQRTQQEDSAVYLCASSLAGGDTQYFGPGTRLTVL.

The chain uses TRBV28 and TRBJ2-7; D may be TRBD1 (6 bases). V gave up 4 bases and J gave up 1 base, with 14 bases separating them. The CDR3 contains 15 residues. Per the germline V gene, CDR1 is MDHEN and CDR2 is SYDVKM. The DNA of the CDR3 is TGTGCCAGCAGTTCCCCCCGGACAGATTCCTACGAGCAGTACTTC. Translating gives CASSSPRTDSYEQYF. Looking up the rest from reference TRBV28 and TRBJ2-7 gives the full variable domain: DVKVTQSSRYLVKRTGEKVFLECVQDMDHENMFWYRQDPGLGLRLIYFSYDVKMKEKGDIPEGYSVSREKKERFSLILESASTNQTSMYLCASSSPRTDSYEQYFGPGTRLTVT.

J is TRBJ2-7 and V is TRBV6-6; 11 nucleotides agree with TRBD2. CDR1 and CDR2 (germline): MNHNY, SVGAGI (reference sequence). The CDR3 has 16 amino acids. Trimming removed 5 bases from V and 4 bases from J; junction bases left unmatched: 10. This CDR3 is CASSTLSGRAIYEQYF. The CDR3 DNA reads TGTGCCAGCAGTACCCTTAGCGGGAGGGCCATTTACGAGCAGTACTTC.

This chain joins TRBV6-1 and TRBJ2-1; 9 bases are a match to TRBD2. The CDR3 has 14 amino acids. Per germline, CDR1 MNHNS and CDR2 SASEGT. Losses at the gene ends were 7 bases for V and 6 bases for J; bases not matched to a gene: 7. The CDR3 DNA reads as TGTGCCAGCATGGCGGGAGGGATATTCAATGAGCAGTTCTTC. It yields the protein CASMAGGIFNEQFF.

The CDR3 sequence: CASSLSMNTEAFF. CDR3 nucleotide sequence: TGTGCCAGCAGCTTATCCATGAACACTGAAGCTTTCTTT. The chain carries TRBV7-3 and TRBJ1-1; D uncertain. This CDR3 is built from 13 residues. V was clipped by 2 bases and J by 0 bases, with 4 bases between them. Germline CDR1 reads SGHTA; CDR2 reads FQGTGA.

This clone was seen more than once but under ten times. The chain employs TRBV6-5 and TRBJ1-4, with a possible D match to TRBD1 (6 bases). In germline, CDR1 is MNHEY, CDR2 SVGAGI. CDR3 length: 15 amino acids. Trimming removed 4 bases at V and 4 bases at J, with 13 bases between. The CDR3 sequence: CASSSTTGRNEKLFF. The CDR3 nucleotides read TGTGCCAGCAGTTCCACGACAGGCCGTAATGAAAAACTGTTTTTT.

In the case of this clone: Distinct nucleotide sequences in the sample also encode this CDR3. The V call is TRBV18, the J call TRBJ2-5, with 7 bases fitting TRBD2. Germline CDR1 is KGHSH and CDR2 is LQKENI. The CDR3 spans 13 residues. Trimming took 6 bases from V and 2 from J; bases not matched to a gene: 3. The CDR3: CASSEGGQETQYF. Here the CDR3 DNA reads TGTGCCAGCTCTGAGGGAGGGCAAGAGACCCAGTACTTC.

The rearrangement links TRBV5-1 to TRBJ2-2; possible D gene TRBD1, 6 bases. CDR1 SGHRS and CDR2 YFSETQ come from the germline V gene. Trimming stripped 0 bases from V and 3 bases from J, with 9 bases between. The CDR3 runs 15 residues. CDR3 loop: CASSLDPGDTGELFF. The CDR3 region has the DNA TGCGCCAGCAGCTTGGATCCAGGGGACACCGGGGAGCTGTTTTTT.